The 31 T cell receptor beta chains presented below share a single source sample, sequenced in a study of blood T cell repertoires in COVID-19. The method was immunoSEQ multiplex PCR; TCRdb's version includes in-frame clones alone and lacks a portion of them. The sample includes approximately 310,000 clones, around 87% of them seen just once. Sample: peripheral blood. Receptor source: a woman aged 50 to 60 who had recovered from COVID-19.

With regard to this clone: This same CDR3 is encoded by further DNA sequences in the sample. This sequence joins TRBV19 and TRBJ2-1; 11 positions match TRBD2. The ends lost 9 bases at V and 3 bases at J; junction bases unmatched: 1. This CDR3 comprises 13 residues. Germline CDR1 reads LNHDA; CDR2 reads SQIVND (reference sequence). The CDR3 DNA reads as TGTGCCAGCGGGACTAGCGGCTACAATGAGCAGTTCTTC. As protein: CASGTSGYNEQFF.

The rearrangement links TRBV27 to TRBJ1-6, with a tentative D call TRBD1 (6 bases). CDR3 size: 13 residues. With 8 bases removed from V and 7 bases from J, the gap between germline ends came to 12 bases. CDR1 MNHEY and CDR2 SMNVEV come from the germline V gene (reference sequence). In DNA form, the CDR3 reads TGTGCCAGCCGGAGGACAGCCAATTCACCCCTCCACTTT. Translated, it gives CASRRTANSPLHF.

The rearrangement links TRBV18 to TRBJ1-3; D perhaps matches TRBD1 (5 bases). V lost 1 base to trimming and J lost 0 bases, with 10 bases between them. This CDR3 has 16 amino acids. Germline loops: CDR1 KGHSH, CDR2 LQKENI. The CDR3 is CASSPRRDLSGNTIYF. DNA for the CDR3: TGTGCCAGCTCACCACGGCGGGACCTCTCTGGAAACACCATATATTTT.

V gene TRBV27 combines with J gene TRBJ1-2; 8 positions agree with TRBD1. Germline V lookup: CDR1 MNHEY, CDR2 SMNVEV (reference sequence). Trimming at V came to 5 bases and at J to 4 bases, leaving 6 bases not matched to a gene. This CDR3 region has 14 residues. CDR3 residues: CASSLDRDGYGYTF. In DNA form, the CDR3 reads TGTGCCAGCAGTCTGGACAGGGATGGCTATGGCTACACCTTC.

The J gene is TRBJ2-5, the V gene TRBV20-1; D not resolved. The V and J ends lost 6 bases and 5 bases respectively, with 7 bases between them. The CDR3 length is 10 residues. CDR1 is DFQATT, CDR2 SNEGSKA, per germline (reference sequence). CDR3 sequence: CSAKEETQYF. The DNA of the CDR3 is TGCAGTGCAAAAGAGGAGACCCAGTACTTC.

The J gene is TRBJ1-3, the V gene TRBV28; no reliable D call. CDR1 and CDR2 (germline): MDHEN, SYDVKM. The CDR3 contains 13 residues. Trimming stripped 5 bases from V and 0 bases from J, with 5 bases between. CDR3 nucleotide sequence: TGTGCCAGCAGTCGGAGCTCTGGAAACACCATATATTTT. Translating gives CASSRSSGNTIYF.

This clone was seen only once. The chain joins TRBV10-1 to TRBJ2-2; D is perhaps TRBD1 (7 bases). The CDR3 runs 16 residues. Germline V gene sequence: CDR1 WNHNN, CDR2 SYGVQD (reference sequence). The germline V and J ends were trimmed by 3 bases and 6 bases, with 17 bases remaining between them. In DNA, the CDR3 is TGCGCCAGCAGTGATTTTCTCCAGGGGGAGGCCGGGGAGCTGTTTTTT. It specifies CASSDFLQGEAGELFF.

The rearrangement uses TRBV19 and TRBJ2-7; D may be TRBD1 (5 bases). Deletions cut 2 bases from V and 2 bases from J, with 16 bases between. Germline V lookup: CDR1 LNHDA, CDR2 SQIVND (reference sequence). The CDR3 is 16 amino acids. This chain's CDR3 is CASSITRAPFAYEQYF. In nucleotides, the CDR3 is TGTGCCAGTAGTATAACCAGGGCTCCCTTCGCCTACGAGCAGTACTTC.

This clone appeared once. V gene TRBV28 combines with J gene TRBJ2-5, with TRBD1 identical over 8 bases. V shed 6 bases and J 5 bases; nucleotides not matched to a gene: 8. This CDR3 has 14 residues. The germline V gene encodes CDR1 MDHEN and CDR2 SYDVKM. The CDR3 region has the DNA TGTGCCAGCAGGTCCGGGACAGGCACCGAGACCCAGTACTTC. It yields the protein CASRSGTGTETQYF.

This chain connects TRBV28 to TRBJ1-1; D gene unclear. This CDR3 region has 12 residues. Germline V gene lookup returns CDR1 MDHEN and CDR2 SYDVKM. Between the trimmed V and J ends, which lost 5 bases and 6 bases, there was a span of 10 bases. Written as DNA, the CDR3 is TGTGCCAGCAGTCTCGGTGTCCCTGAAGCTTTCTTT. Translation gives CASSLGVPEAFF.

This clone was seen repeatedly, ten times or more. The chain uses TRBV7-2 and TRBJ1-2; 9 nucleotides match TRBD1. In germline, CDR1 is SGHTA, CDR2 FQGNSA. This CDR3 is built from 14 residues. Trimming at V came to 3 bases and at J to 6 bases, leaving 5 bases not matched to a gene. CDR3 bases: TGTGCCAGCAGCTTCGGGACAGGGATGGATGGCTACACCTTC. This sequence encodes CASSFGTGMDGYTF.

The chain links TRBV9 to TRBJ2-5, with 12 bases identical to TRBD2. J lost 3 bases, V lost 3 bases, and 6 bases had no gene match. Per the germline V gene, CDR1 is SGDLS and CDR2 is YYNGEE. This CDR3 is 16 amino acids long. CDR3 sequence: CASSAFGLAGKETQYF. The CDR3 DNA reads TGTGCCAGCAGCGCCTTCGGACTAGCGGGAAAAGAGACCCAGTACTTC.

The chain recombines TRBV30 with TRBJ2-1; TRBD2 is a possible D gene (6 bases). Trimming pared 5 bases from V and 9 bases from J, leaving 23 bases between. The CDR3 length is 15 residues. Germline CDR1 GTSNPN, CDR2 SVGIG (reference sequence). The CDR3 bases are TGTGCCTGGGTGGCCCTGGGCGTGGAGGGAGGTGAGCAGTTCTTC. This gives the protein CAWVALGVEGGEQFF.

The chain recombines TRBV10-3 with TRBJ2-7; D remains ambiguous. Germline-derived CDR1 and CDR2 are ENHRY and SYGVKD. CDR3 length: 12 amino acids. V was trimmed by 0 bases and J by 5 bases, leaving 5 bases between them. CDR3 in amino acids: CAISESRDEQYF. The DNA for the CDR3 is TGTGCCATCAGTGAGTCACGGGACGAGCAGTACTTC.

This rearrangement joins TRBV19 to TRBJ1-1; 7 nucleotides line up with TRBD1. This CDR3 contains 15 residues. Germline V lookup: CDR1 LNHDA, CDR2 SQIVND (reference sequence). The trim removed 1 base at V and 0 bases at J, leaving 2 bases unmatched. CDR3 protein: CASSIATGMNTEAFF. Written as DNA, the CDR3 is TGTGCCAGTAGTATAGCGACAGGGATGAACACTGAAGCTTTCTTT.

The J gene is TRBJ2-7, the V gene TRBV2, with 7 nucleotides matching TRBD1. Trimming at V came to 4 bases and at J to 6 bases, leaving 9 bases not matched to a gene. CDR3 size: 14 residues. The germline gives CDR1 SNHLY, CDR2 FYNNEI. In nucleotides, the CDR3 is TGTGCCAGCAGTGGACAGGGAAATCCGTTCGAGCAGTACTTC. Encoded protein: CASSGQGNPFEQYF.

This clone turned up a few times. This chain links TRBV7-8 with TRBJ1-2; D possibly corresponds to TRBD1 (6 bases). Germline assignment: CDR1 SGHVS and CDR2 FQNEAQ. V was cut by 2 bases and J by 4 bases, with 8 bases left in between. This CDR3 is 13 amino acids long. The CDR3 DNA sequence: TGTGCCAGCAGCTTAACAGGGAGCTATGGCTACACCTTC. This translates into CASSLTGSYGYTF.

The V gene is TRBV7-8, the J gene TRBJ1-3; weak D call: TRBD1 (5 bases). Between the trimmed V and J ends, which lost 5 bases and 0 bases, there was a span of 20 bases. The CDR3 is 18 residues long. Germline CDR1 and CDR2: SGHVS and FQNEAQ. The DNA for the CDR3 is TGTGCCAGCAGCACCCTTGGGGGGTCATCCCTCTCTGGAAACACCATATATTTT. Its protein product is CASSTLGGSSLSGNTIYF.

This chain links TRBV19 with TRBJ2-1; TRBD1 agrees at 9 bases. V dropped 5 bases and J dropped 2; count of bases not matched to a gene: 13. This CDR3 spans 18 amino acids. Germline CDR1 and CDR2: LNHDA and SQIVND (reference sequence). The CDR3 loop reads CASSPRRDNRGPYNEQFF. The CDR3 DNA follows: TGTGCCAGTAGTCCCCGTCGCGATAACAGGGGGCCCTACAATGAGCAGTTCTTC.

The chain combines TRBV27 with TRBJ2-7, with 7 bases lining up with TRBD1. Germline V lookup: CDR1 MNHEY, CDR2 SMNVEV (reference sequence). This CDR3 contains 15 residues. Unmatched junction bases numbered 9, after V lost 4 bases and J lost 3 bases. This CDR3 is CASSSAGTAYYEQYF. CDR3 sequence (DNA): TGTGCCAGCAGTTCCGCCGGGACAGCCTACTACGAGCAGTACTTC.

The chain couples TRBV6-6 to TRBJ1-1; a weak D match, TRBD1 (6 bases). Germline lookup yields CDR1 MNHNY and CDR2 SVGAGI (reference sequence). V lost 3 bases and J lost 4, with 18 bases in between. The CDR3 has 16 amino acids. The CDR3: CASSYMGGQDGTEAFF. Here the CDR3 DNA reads TGTGCCAGCAGTTATATGGGGGGGCAGGACGGCACTGAAGCTTTCTTT.

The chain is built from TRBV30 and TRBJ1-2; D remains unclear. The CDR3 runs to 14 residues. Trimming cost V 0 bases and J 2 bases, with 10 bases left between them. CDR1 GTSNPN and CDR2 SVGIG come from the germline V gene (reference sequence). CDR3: CAWSVLTRNYGYTF. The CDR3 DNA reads TGTGCCTGGAGTGTACTGACAAGAAACTATGGCTACACCTTC.

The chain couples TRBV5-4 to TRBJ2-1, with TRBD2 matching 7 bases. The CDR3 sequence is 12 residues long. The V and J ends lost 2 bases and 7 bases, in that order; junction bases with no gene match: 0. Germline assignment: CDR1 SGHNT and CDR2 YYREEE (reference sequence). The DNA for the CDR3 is TGTGCCAGCAGCTTTAGCGGGAATGAGCAGTTCTTC. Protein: CASSFSGNEQFF. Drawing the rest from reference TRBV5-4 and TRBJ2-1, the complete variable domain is ETGVTQSPTHLIKTRGQQVTLRCSSQSGHNTVSWYQQALGQGPQFIFQYYREEENGRGNFPPRFSGLQFPNYSSELNVNALELDDSALYLCASSFSGNEQFFGPGTRLTVL.

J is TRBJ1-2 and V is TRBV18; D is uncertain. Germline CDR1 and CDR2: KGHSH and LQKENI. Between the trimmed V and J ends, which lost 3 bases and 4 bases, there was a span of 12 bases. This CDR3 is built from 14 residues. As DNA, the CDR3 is TGTGCCAGCTCACCTTCAGACAAGAGCTATGGCTACACCTTC. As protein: CASSPSDKSYGYTF.

CDR3 protein: CASRDFSYNEQFF. In nucleotides, the CDR3 is TGTGCCAGCAGGGACTTCTCCTACAATGAGCAGTTCTTC. The rearrangement joins TRBV12-3 or TRBV12-4 to TRBJ2-1; weak D call: TRBD2 (5 bases). Deletions cut 6 bases from V and 0 bases from J, with 6 bases between. This CDR3 spans 13 amino acids.

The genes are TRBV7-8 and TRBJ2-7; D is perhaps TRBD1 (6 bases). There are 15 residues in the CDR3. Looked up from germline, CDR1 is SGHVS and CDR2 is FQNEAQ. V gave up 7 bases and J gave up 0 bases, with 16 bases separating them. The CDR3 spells CASKRTGPSSYEQYF. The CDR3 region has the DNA TGTGCCAGCAAACGAACAGGGCCGTCCTCCTACGAGCAGTACTTC.

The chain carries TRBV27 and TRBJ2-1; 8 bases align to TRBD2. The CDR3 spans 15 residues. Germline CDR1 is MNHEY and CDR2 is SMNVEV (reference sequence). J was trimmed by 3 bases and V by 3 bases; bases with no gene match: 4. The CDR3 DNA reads TGTGCCAGCAGTTTGAGCGGGAGAAGCTACAATGAGCAGTTCTTC. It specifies CASSLSGRSYNEQFF.

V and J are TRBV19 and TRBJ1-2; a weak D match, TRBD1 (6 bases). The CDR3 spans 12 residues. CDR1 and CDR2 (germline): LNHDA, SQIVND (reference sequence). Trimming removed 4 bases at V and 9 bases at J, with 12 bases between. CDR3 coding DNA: TGTGCCAGTAGTAGTACAGGGTACAGCTACACCTTC. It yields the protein CASSSTGYSYTF.

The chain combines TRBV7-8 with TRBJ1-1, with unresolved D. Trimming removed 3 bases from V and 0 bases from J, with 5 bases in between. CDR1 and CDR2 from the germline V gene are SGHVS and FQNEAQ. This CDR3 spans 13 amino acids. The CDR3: CASSFTVNTEAFF. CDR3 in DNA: TGTGCCAGCAGCTTTACAGTGAACACTGAAGCTTTCTTT. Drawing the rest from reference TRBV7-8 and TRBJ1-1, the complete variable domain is GAGVSQSPRYKVAKRGQDVALRCDPISGHVSLFWYQQALGQGPEFLTYFQNEAQLDKSGLPSDRFFAERPEGSVSTLKIQRTQQEDSAVYLCASSFTVNTEAFFGQGTRLTVV.

The CDR3: CASSGTGTGREKLFF. In DNA form, the CDR3 reads TGTGCCAGCAGCGGGACCGGGACAGGGCGTGAAAAACTGTTTTTT. V usage is TRBV9 and J usage is TRBJ1-4, with 9 bases lining up with TRBD1. The trim removed 3 bases at V and 7 bases at J, leaving 7 bases unmatched. This CDR3 spans 15 amino acids. CDR1 is SGDLS, CDR2 YYNGEE, per germline.

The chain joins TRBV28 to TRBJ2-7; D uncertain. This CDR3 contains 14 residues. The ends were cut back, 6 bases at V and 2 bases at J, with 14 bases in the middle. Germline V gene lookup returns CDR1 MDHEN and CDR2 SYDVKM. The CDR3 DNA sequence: TGTGCCAGCAGCCCCGCAACCACTCCCTACGAGCAGTACTTC. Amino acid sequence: CASSPATTPYEQYF.